Listed here are 29 T cell receptor beta chains from one sample, sequenced in a study of blood T cell repertoires in COVID-19. Produced via immunoSEQ multiplex PCR; TCRdb's table is partial and in-frame only. The sample carries over 200,000 clones, around 90% recorded once. The source material was PBMCs or T cells enriched from blood (not recorded which). The receptors here all came from a woman in her thirties who had been exposed to COVID-19.

The chain links TRBV7-3 to TRBJ2-1; 12 bases align to TRBD2. After removal of 5 bases from V and 10 bases from J, the junction contained 9 bases not matched to a gene. Germline V CDR1 and CDR2: SGHTA, FQGTGA. The CDR3 is 15 amino acids. CDR3 in amino acids: CASSASSGRAREQFF. The CDR3 DNA sequence: TGTGCCAGCAGCGCCTCTAGCGGGAGGGCCAGGGAGCAGTTCTTC.

V is TRBV5-1 and J is TRBJ1-4; D not resolved. Trimming left V 2 bases short and J 8 bases short, with 13 bases between. Germline V gives CDR1 SGHRS, CDR2 YFSETQ. This CDR3 has 14 amino acids. CDR3 nucleotide sequence: TGCGCCAGCAGCTTTGCAGGCAGGCAGGAAAAACTGTTTTTT. Encoded protein: CASSFAGRQEKLFF.

This clone was recorded only once. This sequence joins TRBV15 and TRBJ2-4; 8 bases agree with TRBD2. The CDR3 is 17 amino acids. Per germline, CDR1 LNHNV and CDR2 YYDKDF (reference sequence). J lost 6 bases, V lost 1 base, and 11 bases had no gene match. The CDR3 spells CATSRGSGRGLGNIQYF. The CDR3 DNA reads as TGTGCCACCAGCAGAGGGTCCGGGAGGGGACTCGGAAACATTCAGTACTTC.

The V and J genes are TRBV30 and TRBJ1-3; TRBD1 is a possible D gene (5 bases). The CDR3 length is 13 residues. Germline lookup yields CDR1 GTSNPN and CDR2 SVGIG (reference sequence). The V end lost 3 bases, the J end lost 4 bases, and 10 bases lay between the germline ends. CDR3 protein: CAWRSGSGNTIYF. The CDR3 DNA follows: TGTGCCTGGAGGTCAGGGTCCGGAAACACCATATATTTT.

This clone was recorded a few times. The gene calls are TRBV28 and TRBJ2-3, with 9 bases identical to TRBD2. V was clipped by 6 bases and J by 3 bases; unmatched bases: 7. The CDR3 contains 15 residues. CDR1 and CDR2 from the germline V gene are MDHEN and SYDVKM. The CDR3 loop reads CASRTRGRGTDTQYF. In DNA form, the CDR3 reads TGTGCCAGCAGGACCCGCGGGAGGGGGACAGATACGCAGTATTTT. The variable domain in full, completed from reference TRBV28 and TRBJ2-3, reads DVKVTQSSRYLVKRTGEKVFLECVQDMDHENMFWYRQDPGLGLRLIYFSYDVKMKEKGDIPEGYSVSREKKERFSLILESASTNQTSMYLCASRTRGRGTDTQYFGPGTRLTVL.

This sequence joins TRBV11-2 and TRBJ2-2, with D maybe TRBD1 (6 bases). Germline loops: CDR1 SGHAT, CDR2 FQNNGV. Trimming took off 4 bases at V and 6 bases at J, with 12 bases between the two ends. The CDR3 is 14 residues long. The CDR3 region is CASSSLQGSGELFF. CDR3 coding DNA: TGTGCCAGCAGCTCCCTACAGGGCTCCGGGGAGCTGTTTTTT.

The rearrangement links TRBV3-1 (or the pseudogene TRBV3-2) to TRBJ1-3; a weak D match, TRBD1 (6 bases). This CDR3 region has 16 residues. Trimming removed 3 bases from V and 0 bases from J, with 12 bases in between. Germline loops: CDR1 LGHDT, CDR2 YNNKEL (reference sequence). The CDR3 nucleotides are TGTGCCAGCAGCCACGACAGGACCGTCTCTGGAAACACCATATATTTT. Translation gives CASSHDRTVSGNTIYF.

The J gene is TRBJ2-1, the V gene TRBV28; 8 bases map to TRBD2. Germline V CDR1 and CDR2: MDHEN, SYDVKM. The CDR3 loop spans 15 amino acids. Trimming removed 3 bases from V and 6 bases from J; junction bases left unmatched: 7. The CDR3 DNA follows: TGTGCCAGCAGTTTGATGGGACTAGAGCTCAATGAGCAGTTCTTC. This codes for CASSLMGLELNEQFF.

The V call is TRBV18, the J call TRBJ1-1; D possibly corresponds to TRBD1 (5 bases). Germline V gene data show CDR1 as KGHSH and CDR2 as LQKENI. Trimming cost V 6 bases and J 4 bases, with 15 bases left between them. The CDR3 extends over 14 amino acids. The CDR3 DNA is TGTGCCAGCTCTCAGGAGGGGATAGGCACTGAAGCTTTCTTT. This codes for CASSQEGIGTEAFF. Drawing the rest from reference TRBV18 and TRBJ1-1, the complete variable domain is NAGVMQNPRHLVRRRGQEARLRCSPMKGHSHVYWYRQLPEEGLKFMVYLQKENIIDESGMPKERFSAEFPKEGPSILRIQQVVRGDSAAYFCASSQEGIGTEAFFGQGTRLTVV.

This chain connects TRBV5-1 to TRBJ2-3; D ambiguous. The CDR3 spans 15 residues. Trimming removed 0 bases at V and 0 bases at J, with 8 bases between. Germline-derived CDR1 and CDR2 are SGHRS and YFSETQ. The CDR3 DNA reads TGCGCCAGCAGCTTGGACATGAAAAGCACAGATACGCAGTATTTT. It specifies CASSLDMKSTDTQYF.

This clone showed up just once. The chain recombines TRBV28 with TRBJ2-7; no clear D. The CDR3 is made up of 16 amino acids. Trimming left V 4 bases short and J 0 bases short, with 16 bases between. The germline V gene has CDR1 MDHEN and CDR2 SYDVKM. This chain's CDR3 is CASSSGPPRNSYEQYF. The CDR3 DNA sequence: TGTGCCAGCAGTTCTGGCCCACCTCGTAACTCCTACGAGCAGTACTTC.

The V call is TRBV5-1, the J call TRBJ2-2; D not resolved. The V gene lost 4 bases and the J gene lost 0 bases, with 10 bases spanning the gap. CDR3 length: 15 amino acids. The germline gives CDR1 SGHRS, CDR2 YFSETQ. The CDR3 DNA reads TGCGCCAGCAGCCTAACGACTTCGAACACCGGGGAGCTGTTTTTT. Translating gives CASSLTTSNTGELFF.

This clone was recorded many times. The genes are TRBV1 and TRBJ2-7; TRBD2, the D gene given by the table, was not confirmed from the DNA. TRBV1 is reported as a pseudogene. This CDR3 comprises 16 residues. The CDR3 bases are TGCACCAGCAGCCAAGAGCGACTAGCGGTCTCCTACGAGCAGTACTTC. It encodes CTSSQERLAVSYEQYF.

This clone has more than one count but fewer than ten. The chain joins TRBV30 to TRBJ2-7; possibly TRBD1 for D (5 bases). CDR1 and CDR2 from the germline V gene are GTSNPN and SVGIG (reference sequence). The CDR3 is 11 residues long. The V end was cut by 7 bases, the J end by 10 bases, with 17 bases between. The CDR3 sequence is CASTSGRDQYF. CDR3 bases: TGTGCCTCCACCTCGGGCAGGGATCAGTACTTC.

V is TRBV19 and J is TRBJ1-1, with 7 nucleotides matching TRBD1. From germline, CDR1 is LNHDA and CDR2 SQIVND (reference sequence). The CDR3 consists of 15 residues. V lost 4 bases and J lost 1; bases outside the gene matches: 6. The CDR3 reads CASSRWDSGNTEAFF. The DNA of the CDR3 is TGTGCCAGTAGTAGATGGGACAGTGGGAACACTGAAGCTTTCTTT.

Worth noting for this clone: Other DNA variants within this sample encode the same CDR3. V and J are TRBV5-1 and TRBJ2-1, with a tentative D call TRBD2 (5 bases). Trimming took off 0 bases at V and 6 bases at J, with 16 bases between the two ends. The length of the CDR3 is 16 residues. Germline assignment: CDR1 SGHRS and CDR2 YFSETQ. In nucleotides, the CDR3 is TGCGCCAGCAGCTTGGCCGGGCTAGCCGGAGGCAATGAGCAGTTCTTC. Encoded protein: CASSLAGLAGGNEQFF.

J is TRBJ2-1 and V is TRBV2; D may be TRBD2 (5 bases). The germline V gene has CDR1 SNHLY and CDR2 FYNNEI. V lost 10 bases and J lost 0, with 13 bases in between. The CDR3 consists of 14 residues. The CDR3 sequence: CATRGLSSYNEQFF. DNA of the CDR3: TGTGCCACACGCGGACTCAGCTCCTACAATGAGCAGTTCTTC.

V gene TRBV19 combines with J gene TRBJ2-1; 10 bases align to TRBD1. V lost 1 base and J lost 5; bases outside the gene matches: 5. Germline CDR1 is LNHDA and CDR2 is SQIVND (reference sequence). The CDR3 is made up of 16 amino acids. The CDR3: CASSIGGQGRDNEQFF. DNA for the CDR3: TGTGCCAGTAGTATAGGGGGACAGGGGCGAGACAATGAGCAGTTCTTC.

Only one count was recorded for this clone. CDR3 protein: CASSLSQSNSPLHF. The CDR3 nucleotides read TGCGCCAGCAGCTTGTCGCAGTCTAATTCACCCCTCCACTTT. The chain uses TRBV5-1 and TRBJ1-6; D call uncertain. Germline values: CDR1 SGHRS, CDR2 YFSETQ. The CDR3 length is 14 residues. V was clipped by 1 base and J by 6 bases, with 8 bases between them. The variable domain in full, completed from reference TRBV5-1 and TRBJ1-6, reads KAGVTQTPRYLIKTRGQQVTLSCSPISGHRSVSWYQQTPGQGLQFLFEYFSETQRNKGNFPGRFSGRQFSNSRSEMNVSTLELGDSALYLCASSLSQSNSPLHFGNGTRLTVT.

This clone came up once. The chain carries TRBV2 and TRBJ2-7; 11 bases are shared with TRBD1. V lost 1 base, J lost 3 bases, and 5 bases stayed unmatched. The CDR3 sequence is 16 residues long. Germline lookup yields CDR1 SNHLY and CDR2 FYNNEI. The CDR3 protein is CASSEGWGQGVYEQYF. The CDR3 bases are TGTGCCAGCAGTGAAGGTTGGGGACAGGGGGTCTACGAGCAGTACTTC.

This clone occurred once. In nucleotides, the CDR3 is TGCGCCAGCAGCTCCGGGACAAAGGAATCACCCCTCCACTTT. It encodes CASSSGTKESPLHF. The chain employs TRBV5-1 and TRBJ1-6; D is perhaps TRBD1 (6 bases). This CDR3 has 14 amino acids. Per the germline V gene, CDR1 is SGHRS and CDR2 is YFSETQ. Trimming left V 3 bases short and J 10 bases short, with 14 bases between.

V and J are TRBV19 and TRBJ1-1; 7 nucleotides line up with TRBD1. In germline, CDR1 is LNHDA, CDR2 SQIVND (reference sequence). The CDR3 is 11 amino acids. V lost 8 bases, J lost 11 bases, and 8 bases stayed unmatched. CDR3 residues: CASGTGALAFF. The CDR3, as DNA: TGTGCCAGTGGCACAGGGGCGTTGGCTTTCTTT.

The chain employs TRBV5-1 and TRBJ1-2; D is possibly TRBD1 (5 bases). The V and J ends lost 0 bases and 3 bases respectively, with 12 bases between them. CDR1 and CDR2 (germline): SGHRS, YFSETQ. The CDR3 consists of 15 residues. For the CDR3, the DNA is TGCGCCAGCAGCTTGGGGGGCAGGGAAGACTATGGCTACACCTTC. It yields the protein CASSLGGREDYGYTF.

The CDR3 protein is CASSTSSGFGFTGELFF. As DNA, the CDR3 is TGTGCCAGCAGTACATCCTCAGGGTTTGGGTTCACCGGGGAGCTGTTTTTT. The chain couples TRBV28 to TRBJ2-2, with D tentatively TRBD1 (5 bases). Germline loops: CDR1 MDHEN, CDR2 SYDVKM. The CDR3 spans 17 residues. Trimming left V 5 bases short and J 4 bases short, with 20 bases between.

This rearrangement joins TRBV5-8 to TRBJ1-1; D gene unclear. The V and J ends lost 4 bases and 2 bases respectively, with 18 bases between them. The germline CDR1 and CDR2 sequences are SGHTS and YDEGEE. The CDR3 contains 16 residues. The CDR3 nucleotides are TGTGCCAGCAGCCGACTCGTGAAGCTAACCAACACTGAAGCTTTCTTT. Residues: CASSRLVKLTNTEAFF.

The chain carries TRBV7-8 and TRBJ1-5, with D perhaps matching TRBD1 (6 bases). The V and J ends lost 4 bases and 0 bases respectively, with 16 bases between them. Germline values: CDR1 SGHVS, CDR2 FQNEAQ. This CDR3 is built from 17 residues. The CDR3 nucleotides are TGTGCCAGCAGCTCCCTAGGCAGGGGATATAGCAATCAGCCCCAGCATTTT. Translated: CASSSLGRGYSNQPQHF. Together with reference TRBV7-8 and TRBJ1-5, the CDR3 gives the full variable domain: GAGVSQSPRYKVAKRGQDVALRCDPISGHVSLFWYQQALGQGPEFLTYFQNEAQLDKSGLPSDRFFAERPEGSVSTLKIQRTQQEDSAVYLCASSSLGRGYSNQPQHFGDGTRLSIL.

The rearrangement uses TRBV30 and TRBJ2-1; D not resolved. CDR3 length: 11 amino acids. Germline V lookup: CDR1 GTSNPN, CDR2 SVGIG (reference sequence). Between the trimmed V and J ends, which lost 4 bases and 3 bases, there was a span of 4 bases. This CDR3 reads CAWTLYNEQFF. In DNA, the CDR3 is TGTGCCTGGACCCTCTACAATGAGCAGTTCTTC.

The V call is TRBV11-2, the J call TRBJ2-3, with unresolved D. CDR3 length equals 16 residues. Germline V gene data show CDR1 as SGHAT and CDR2 as FQNNGV. Trimming removed 2 bases from V and 3 bases from J, with 15 bases in between. CDR3 loop: CASSLTTSVRTDTQYF. The CDR3 DNA is TGTGCCAGCAGCTTAACAACCAGTGTGCGGACAGATACGCAGTATTTT.

The chain is built from TRBV11-2 and TRBJ1-3; D unclear. V was pared by 5 bases and J by 0 bases, with 11 bases between. Germline CDR1 is SGHAT and CDR2 is FQNNGV. The CDR3 covers 15 residues. CDR3 nucleotides: TGTGCCAGCAGCCCTGGGCTTTACTCTGGAAACACCATATATTTT. Translation: CASSPGLYSGNTIYF. The variable domain in full, with the rest retrieved from reference TRBV11-2 and TRBJ1-3, is EAGVAQSPRYKIIEKRQSVAFWCNPISGHATLYWYQQILGQGPKLLIQFQNNGVVDDSQLPKDRFSAERLKGVDSTLKIQPAKLEDSAVYLCASSPGLYSGNTIYFGEGSWLTVV.